The T cell receptor (beta chain) under discussion was sequenced for a study of PD-1 blockade in classical Hodgkin lymphoma. Study-wide points: Possibly reflecting disease activity or prior therapy, repertoire differences have causes that remain undefined. The authors excluded patients who started nivolumab under 1 year after ASCT. Before treatment, TCR diversity in newly diagnosed patients was reportedly lower than in healthy donors.

Every patient experienced relapse after autologous stem cell transplantation, and brentuximab vedotin exposure varied. Isolation of CD4+ T cells from thawed PBMCs was performed by magnetic negative selection. Some clones are missing from TCRdb's copy, which holds only in-frame ones; the method was immunoSEQ multiplex PCR. The profile shows over 7,500 clones, about 70% of them singletons. The sample holds a few counts of this clone. Antigen: not known. The V and J ends lost 4 bases and 5 bases respectively, with 16 bases between them. The V gene's germline CDR1 is SGHRS and CDR2 YFSETQ. The length of the CDR3 is 16 residues.

This clonotype was obtained from a human donor with classical Hodgkin lymphoma. Sequenced here: CD4+ T cells from blood, sampled at baseline. The chain employs TRBV5-1 and TRBJ1-6; the D is unclear. CDR3 amino acids: CASSRSGDPDNSPLHF. For the CDR3, the DNA is TGCGCCAGCAGCCGTTCCGGGGATCCGGATAATTCACCCCTCCACTTT.